This T cell receptor (beta chain) was captured in a study of blood T cells in healthy people across ages. General observations from the study: The lack of PBMC sorting stopped any conclusive naive versus antigen-experienced comparison. Age advanced and TCR beta diversity per million T cells fell, roughly linearly.

Primers used in a second PCR of about 6 to 11 cycles were a sample-barcoded 5' primer and a J-beta primer mix. Each cDNA molecule was tagged by a template-switch adaptor with 12 random nucleotides. TCRdb called the 5' RACE reads again in MiXCR, with one record for every CDR3 protein. This sample has some 700,000 distinct CDR3 sequences, with roughly 41% found just once. This clonotype has more than one count but fewer than ten. Its specificity is unknown. Trimming pared 1 base from V and 4 bases from J, leaving 13 bases between. CDR3 length: 15 residues. Germline loops: CDR1 SGHAT, CDR2 FQNNGV. The chain joins TRBV11-2 to TRBJ1-1; D is unclear. This clonotype was obtained from a woman aged 55-69 years in good health. The sequenced sample consisted of blood. The CDR3 nucleotides are TGTGCCAGCAGCTTAGTTTATCGGGGATCCACTGAAGCTTTCTTT. Amino acids: CASSLVYRGSTEAFF.